The 4 T cell receptor beta chains reported below all come from one sample, sequenced in a study of Graves' ophthalmopathy and Graves' hyperthyroidism. RNA transcripts provided the template for amplifying TCR beta CDR3 regions. HTBI-primed RT-PCR formed the first round, and a multiplex PCR formed the second. MiXCR, applied by TCRdb to the multiplex PCR reads, yields one record per CDR3 protein. The table shows hundreds of thousands of distinct CDR3 sequences, with roughly 39% occurring only once. The sample comprised peripheral blood. These receptor sequences come from an adult man with Graves' ophthalmopathy.

This clonotype was seen repeatedly, ten times or more. Germline and junction disagree at one end, which may indicate a read error. The J gene is TRBJ1-1, the V gene TRBV2, with D tentatively TRBD1 (5 bases). CDR1 and CDR2 from the germline V gene are SNHLY and FYNNEI. The CDR3 is 15 amino acids. As DNA, the CDR3 is TGTGCCAGCAGCATTGCCGGGACGGTGAACACTGGGGAGGGCTTT. Its translation: CASSIAGTVNTGEGF.

The chain carries TRBV5-5 and TRBJ2-7; TRBD1 agrees at 8 bases. Germline CDR1 and CDR2: SGHKS and YYEKEE (reference sequence). This CDR3 has 14 amino acids. V lost 3 bases and J lost 4; bases outside the gene matches: 6. The CDR3 nucleotides are TGTGCCAGCAGCTCCTGGACAGGGTCTTACGAGCAGTACTTC. Its translation: CASSSWTGSYEQYF.

This clonotype was detected ten times or more. This chain links TRBV11-3 with TRBJ1-1, with D possibly TRBD1 on 5 matching bases. Germline V CDR1 and CDR2: SGHNT, YENEEA. V lost 5 bases and J lost 8, with 15 bases in between. The CDR3 has 13 residues. The CDR3 DNA reads TGTGCCAGCAGCCGAGAATCGGGGCGAGAAGCTTTCTTT. It yields the protein CASSRESGREAFF.

This clonotype was seen once. A read error may be the cause here, since a much bigger clone is one base away. The rearrangement uses TRBV6-6 and TRBJ1-6; a possible D gene is TRBD1 (5 bases). With 7 bases removed from V and 2 bases from J, the gap between germline ends came to 15 bases. In germline, CDR1 is MNHNY, CDR2 SVGAGI (reference sequence). This CDR3 comprises 16 residues. CDR3 region: CASTAGRLTYNSPLHF. In DNA form, the CDR3 reads TGTGCCAGCACCGCGGGACGGTTGACCTATAATTCACCCCTCCACTTT.